This T cell receptor beta chain was recorded in a study of blood T cells in healthy people across ages. A second about 7 to 11 cycle PCR used barcoded and J-beta primers. CDR3-containing paired-end reads numbering at least 3 million came from each sample. TCRdb fed the 5' RACE reads into MiXCR, producing one record per CDR3 protein. The repertoire includes over a million distinct CDR3 sequences, 42% of them detected once, and 7% to 9% sits in the top ten. J was trimmed by 4 bases and V by 5 bases; bases with no gene match: 10. The V gene's germline CDR1 is SGHNT and CDR2 YYREEE (reference sequence). The CDR3 is made up of 16 amino acids. Healthy individuals of Caucasian origin from Russia, aged about 6 to 90, served as donors. Each sample gave at least 6 million isolated PBMCs.

The rearrangement uses TRBV5-4 and TRBJ2-1, with TRBD2 identical over 9 bases. The sequence was obtained from a young woman in good health. The material sequenced was blood. CDR3 DNA: TGTGCCAGCAGTCCGGCAGAGACTAGCGGATACAATGAGCAGTTCTTC. Its protein product is CASSPAETSGYNEQFF.